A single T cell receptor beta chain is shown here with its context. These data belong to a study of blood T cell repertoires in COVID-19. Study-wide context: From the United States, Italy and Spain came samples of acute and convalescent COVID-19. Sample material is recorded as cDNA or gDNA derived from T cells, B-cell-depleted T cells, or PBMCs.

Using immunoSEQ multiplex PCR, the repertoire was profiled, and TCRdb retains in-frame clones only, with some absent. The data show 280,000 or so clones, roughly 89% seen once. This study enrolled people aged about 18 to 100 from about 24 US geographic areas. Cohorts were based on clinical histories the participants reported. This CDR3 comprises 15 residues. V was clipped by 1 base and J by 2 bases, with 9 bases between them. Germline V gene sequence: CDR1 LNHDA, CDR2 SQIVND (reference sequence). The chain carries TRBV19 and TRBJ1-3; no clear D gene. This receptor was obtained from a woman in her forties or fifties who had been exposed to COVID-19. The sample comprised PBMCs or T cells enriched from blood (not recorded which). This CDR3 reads CASSIARTAGNTIYF. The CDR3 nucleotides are TGTGCCAGTAGTATAGCCAGGACTGCTGGAAACACCATATATTTT.